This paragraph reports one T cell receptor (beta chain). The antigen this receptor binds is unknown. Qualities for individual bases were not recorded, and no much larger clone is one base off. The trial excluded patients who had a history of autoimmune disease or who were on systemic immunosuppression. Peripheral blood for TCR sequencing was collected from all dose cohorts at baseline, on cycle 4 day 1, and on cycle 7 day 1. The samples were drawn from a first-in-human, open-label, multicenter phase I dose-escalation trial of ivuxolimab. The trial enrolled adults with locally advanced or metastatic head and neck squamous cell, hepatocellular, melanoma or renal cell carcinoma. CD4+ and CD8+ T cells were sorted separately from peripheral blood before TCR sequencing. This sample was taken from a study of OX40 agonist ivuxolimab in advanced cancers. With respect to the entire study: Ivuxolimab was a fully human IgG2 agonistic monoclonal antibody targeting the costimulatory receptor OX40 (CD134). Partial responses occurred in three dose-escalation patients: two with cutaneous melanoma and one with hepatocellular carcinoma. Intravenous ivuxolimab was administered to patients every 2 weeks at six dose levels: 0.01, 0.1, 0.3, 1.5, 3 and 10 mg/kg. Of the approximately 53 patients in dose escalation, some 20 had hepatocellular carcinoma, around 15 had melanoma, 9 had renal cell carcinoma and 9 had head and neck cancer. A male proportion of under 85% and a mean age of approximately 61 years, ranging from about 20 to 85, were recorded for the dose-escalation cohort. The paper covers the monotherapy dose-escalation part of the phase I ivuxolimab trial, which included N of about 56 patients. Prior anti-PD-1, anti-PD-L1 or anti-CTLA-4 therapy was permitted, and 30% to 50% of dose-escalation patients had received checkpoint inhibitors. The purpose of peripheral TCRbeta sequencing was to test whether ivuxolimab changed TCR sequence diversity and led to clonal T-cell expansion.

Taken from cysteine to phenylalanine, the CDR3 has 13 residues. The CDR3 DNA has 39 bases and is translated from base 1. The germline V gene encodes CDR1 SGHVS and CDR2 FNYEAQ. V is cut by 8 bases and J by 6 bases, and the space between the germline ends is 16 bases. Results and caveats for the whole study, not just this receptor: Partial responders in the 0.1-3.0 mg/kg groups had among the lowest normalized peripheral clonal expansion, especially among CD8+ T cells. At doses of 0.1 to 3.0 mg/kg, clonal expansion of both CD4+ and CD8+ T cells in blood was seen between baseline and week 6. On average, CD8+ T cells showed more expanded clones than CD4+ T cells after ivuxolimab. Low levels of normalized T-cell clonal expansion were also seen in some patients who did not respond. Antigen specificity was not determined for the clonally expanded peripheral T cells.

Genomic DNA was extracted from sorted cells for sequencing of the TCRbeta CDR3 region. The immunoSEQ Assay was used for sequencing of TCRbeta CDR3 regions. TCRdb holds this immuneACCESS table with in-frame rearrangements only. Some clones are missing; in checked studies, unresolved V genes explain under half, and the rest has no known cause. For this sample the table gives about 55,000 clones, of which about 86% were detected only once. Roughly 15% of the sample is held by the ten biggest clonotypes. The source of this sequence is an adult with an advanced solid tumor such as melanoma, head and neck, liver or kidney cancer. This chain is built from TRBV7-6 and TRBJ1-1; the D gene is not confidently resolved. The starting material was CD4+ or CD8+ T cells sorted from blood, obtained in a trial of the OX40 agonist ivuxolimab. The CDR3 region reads CASRSVSEAEAFF. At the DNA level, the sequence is TGTGCCAGCCGTTCGGTTTCCGAGGCTGAAGCTTTCTTT. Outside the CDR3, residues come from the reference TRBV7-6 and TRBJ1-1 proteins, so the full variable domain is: GAGVSQSPRYKVTKRGQDVALRCDPISGHVSLYWYRQALGQGPEFLTYFNYEAQQDKSGLPNDRFSAERPEGSISTLTIQRTEQRDSAMYRCASRSVSEAEAFFGQGTRLTVV.